This T cell receptor beta chain appears in the sequencing data of a study of blood T cell repertoires in COVID-19. Study-wide background: The United States, Italy and Spain supplied acute and convalescent COVID-19 samples. T cells, B-cell-depleted T cells, or PBMCs supplied cDNA or gDNA.

Enrollment of patients from Seattle took place during active infection, with longitudinal follow-up. In the study's own analysis: Amplified reference gene primers provided the basis for estimating nucleated cell counts. Clones were sequenced by immunoSEQ multiplex PCR, and TCRdb holds only the in-frame ones, with some missing. That table furnishes V, J and clone size, whereas the DNA furnished D and trimming. The data contain over 100,000 clones, about 89% of them seen just once; the ten biggest clones take up 11%. Germline V gene sequence: CDR1 SGHAT, CDR2 FQNNGV. The CDR3 is 15 residues long. With V trimmed by 4 bases and J by 6 bases, 10 bases remained unmatched.

This receptor was taken from an older woman with COVID-19, enrolled during active disease. This sequence joins TRBV11-2 and TRBJ1-2; 8 bases line up with TRBD1. Sample: peripheral blood. CDR3 DNA sequence: TGTGCCAGCAGCTCGCCTTGGGACAGGACCCATGGCTACACCTTC. Encoded protein: CASSSPWDRTHGYTF.